The 26 T cell receptor beta chains given below trace back to one sample, sequenced in a study. TCRdb fed the 5' RACE reads into MiXCR, producing one record per CDR3 protein. The table has over 55,000 distinct CDR3 sequences, around 30% seen once. Specimen: tumor-infiltrating naive CD4+ T cells sorted from the breast tumor. The sample's subset: naive CD4+ T cells, CD4+CD45RA+CD25-. The receptors shown here come from a female donor with breast cancer.

This clonotype was counted between two and nine times. This sequence joins TRBV7-3 and TRBJ2-7, with TRBD2 matching 9 bases. CDR1 and CDR2 (germline): SGHTA, FQGTGA. This CDR3 spans 15 amino acids. With V trimmed by 4 bases and J by 3 bases, 7 bases remained unmatched. This CDR3 reads CASSYTGTSYYEQYF. CDR3 bases: TGTGCCAGCAGCTACACCGGGACTAGCTACTACGAGCAGTACTTC.

The chain carries TRBV12-3 or TRBV12-4 and TRBJ2-7; D is perhaps TRBD1 (6 bases). This CDR3 has 15 amino acids. Trimming removed 6 bases from V and 5 bases from J, with 20 bases in between. The CDR3 loop reads CASSKGQRRRDEQYF. DNA of the CDR3: TGTGCCAGCAGCAAGGGACAAAGGCGACGTGACGAGCAGTACTTC.

The J gene is TRBJ2-7, the V gene TRBV7-2, with D unresolved. CDR3 length: 12 residues. The V gene's germline CDR1 is SGHTA and CDR2 FQGNSA. V shed 5 bases and J shed 6 bases, with 11 bases lying between them. CDR3 sequence reads: CASSPPGLEQYF. CDR3 DNA: TGTGCCAGCAGCCCCCCGGGTCTCGAGCAGTACTTC. Complete variable domain (other parts from reference TRBV7-2 and TRBJ2-7): GAGVSQSPSNKVTEKGKDVELRCDPISGHTALYWYRQSLGQGLEFLIYFQGNSAPDKSGLPSDRFSAERTGGSVSTLTIQRTQQEDSAVYLCASSPPGLEQYFGPGTRLTVT.

V is TRBV6-4 and J is TRBJ2-3; TRBD1 matches at 8 bases. Germline V lookup: CDR1 MRHNA, CDR2 SNTAGT. V gave up 5 bases and J gave up 11 bases; unmatched junction bases: 12. The CDR3 covers 14 residues. For the CDR3, the DNA is TGTGCCAGCAGTAAGACAGGGGTCACAGTGGAGCAGTATTTT. Its protein is CASSKTGVTVEQYF.

This clonotype was counted many times. This chain links TRBV20-1 with TRBJ2-1, with D possibly being TRBD2 (6 bases). The germline CDR1 and CDR2 sequences are DFQATT and SNEGSKA (reference sequence). The CDR3 is 15 amino acids. V gave up 4 bases and J gave up 1 base, with 14 bases separating them. The CDR3 reads CSANLARVSYNEQFF. CDR3 in DNA: TGCAGTGCTAACCTAGCGAGGGTATCCTACAATGAGCAGTTCTTC.

This clonotype was found a few times. V usage is TRBV20-1 and J usage is TRBJ1-6, with 9 bases aligning to TRBD1. In germline, CDR1 is DFQATT, CDR2 SNEGSKA (reference sequence). V dropped 5 bases and J dropped 14; count of bases not matched to a gene: 13. This CDR3 contains 14 residues. DNA of the CDR3: TGCAGTGCTCCGGACAGGACTGGGGACAGGGCCCTCCACTTT. As protein: CSAPDRTGDRALHF.

The rearrangement links TRBV29-1 to TRBJ2-4, with D perhaps TRBD1 (6 bases). CDR1 SQVTM and CDR2 ANQGSEA come from the germline V gene. Trimming took off 6 bases at V and 8 bases at J, with 14 bases between the two ends. The CDR3 has 12 residues. The DNA for the CDR3 is TGCAGCGTCAAACAGGGATCGGACATTCAGTACTTC. This translates into CSVKQGSDIQYF.

Of note for this clonotype: A read error may produce the germline difference seen at one junction end. V is TRBV4-1 and J is TRBJ1-5; D may be TRBD1 (6 bases). Germline CDR1 and CDR2: MGHRA and YSYEKL. The CDR3 extends over 15 amino acids. The CDR3 region is CASSLHRDSNQPQHF. For the CDR3, the DNA is TGCGCCAGCAGCCTCCACAGGGATAGCAATCAACCCCAGCATTTT.

The V and J genes are TRBV5-1 and TRBJ1-1; D uncertain. V was pared by 0 bases and J by 8 bases, with 11 bases between. Per germline, CDR1 SGHRS and CDR2 YFSETQ. The CDR3 spans 13 residues. CDR3 DNA: TGCGCCAGCAGCTTGGCCGACCGAATAGAAGCTTTCTTT. This translates into CASSLADRIEAFF.

The table lists this clonotype with a few counts. The rearrangement joins TRBV6-5 to TRBJ1-1, with D unclear. V was trimmed by 6 bases and J by 8 bases, leaving 16 bases between them. The CDR3 has 13 amino acids. Per germline, CDR1 MNHEY and CDR2 SVGAGI. CDR3 residues: CASSRDPQAEAFF. As DNA, the CDR3 is TGTGCCAGCAGCCGAGACCCCCAGGCCGAAGCTTTCTTT.

V and J are TRBV6-5 and TRBJ2-7, with 13 bases aligning to TRBD2. The CDR3 contains 19 residues. From germline, CDR1 is MNHEY and CDR2 SVGAGI. After removal of 5 bases from V and 2 bases from J, the junction contained 15 bases not matched to a gene. CDR3 amino acids: CASSPRQGPGLAGTYEQYF. CDR3 DNA sequence: TGTGCCAGCAGTCCCAGACAGGGGCCGGGACTAGCGGGAACCTACGAGCAGTACTTC.

This clonotype came up a few times. The chain has TRBV5-1 and TRBJ2-5; 11 positions agree with TRBD2. There are 16 residues in the CDR3. J lost 1 base, V lost 0 bases, and 2 bases had no gene match. The germline gives CDR1 SGHRS, CDR2 YFSETQ. CDR3 in amino acids: CASSLAGTSGQETQYF. The CDR3 DNA is TGCGCCAGCAGCTTGGCTGGGACTAGCGGCCAAGAGACCCAGTACTTC.

This clonotype was seen at least ten times. This chain links TRBV2 with TRBJ1-6, with 7 bases that match TRBD1. The CDR3 covers 15 residues. Looked up from germline, CDR1 is SNHLY and CDR2 is FYNNEI. Germline trimming cut 5 bases from V and 6 bases from J; bases unmatched to any gene: 7. This chain's CDR3 is CASSTRQGGNSPLHF. The CDR3 bases are TGTGCCAGCAGTACCCGACAGGGCGGTAATTCACCCCTCCACTTT.

This clonotype was observed a few times. V is TRBV6-5 and J is TRBJ2-7; 12 bases line up with TRBD1. The germline gives CDR1 MNHEY, CDR2 SVGAGI. The CDR3 runs 15 residues. Trimming took 10 bases from V and 7 from J; bases not matched to a gene: 14. The CDR3 DNA reads as TGTGCCACTAGCCCCGGGGGACAGGGGGCGCGGGAGCAGTACTTC. Its protein product is CATSPGGQGAREQYF.

In its sample, this clonotype was seen a few times. The chain recombines TRBV2 with TRBJ2-7, with no clear D. The CDR3 is made up of 11 amino acids. From germline, CDR1 is SNHLY and CDR2 FYNNEI. V lost 6 bases and J 6 bases, leaving 9 bases between the germline ends. The CDR3 DNA follows: TGTGCCAGCAGCTTCGAGGCCGAGCAGTACTTC. This gives the protein CASSFEAEQYF.

This chain links TRBV3-1 with TRBJ2-5; 10 bases agree with TRBD2. Per germline, CDR1 LGHDT and CDR2 YNNKEL (reference sequence). V dropped 0 bases and J dropped 0; count of bases not matched to a gene: 10. The CDR3 has 19 amino acids. CDR3 in amino acids: CASSQDPTSGLTYQETQYF. CDR3 sequence (DNA): TGTGCCAGCAGCCAAGATCCGACTAGCGGGCTGACTTACCAAGAGACCCAGTACTTC.

The gene calls are TRBV15 and TRBJ2-3, with D maybe TRBD2 (6 bases). CDR3 size: 17 residues. In germline, CDR1 is LNHNV, CDR2 YYDKDF (reference sequence). Trimming cost V 0 bases and J 5 bases, with 18 bases left between them. This CDR3 reads CATSRDLSSVYKDTQYF. CDR3 nucleotide sequence: TGTGCCACCAGCAGAGATTTGTCTAGCGTTTATAAAGATACGCAGTATTTT.

The rearrangement links TRBV7-9 to TRBJ2-3, with D uncertain. This CDR3 has 12 amino acids. V lost 5 bases and J lost 5, with 8 bases in between. Germline assignment: CDR1 SEHNR and CDR2 FQNEAQ (reference sequence). The CDR3 protein is CASSPGGDTQYF. DNA for the CDR3: TGTGCCAGCAGCCCGGGCGGAGATACGCAGTATTTT.

The chain carries TRBV6-2 or TRBV6-3 and TRBJ2-5; 8 bases are a match to TRBD2. CDR1 and CDR2 from the germline V gene are MNHEY and SVGEGT. Germline trimming cut 4 bases from V and 2 bases from J; bases unmatched to any gene: 12. CDR3 length: 17 amino acids. CDR3 sequence reads: CASSFYPGLVEQETQYF. CDR3 DNA: TGTGCCAGCAGTTTCTATCCGGGACTAGTAGAGCAAGAGACCCAGTACTTC.

This clonotype was seen repeatedly, ten times or more. The V call is TRBV9, the J call TRBJ2-1; TRBD2 might be the D (6 bases). The CDR3 extends over 16 amino acids. Trimming took 4 bases from V and 7 from J, leaving 21 bases between them. CDR1 SGDLS and CDR2 YYNGEE come from the germline V gene. In DNA form, the CDR3 reads TGTGCCAGCAGCTCCTTGGGCGGGACCCCCCCTAATGAGCAGTTCTTC. Amino acids: CASSSLGGTPPNEQFF.

In its sample, this clonotype was seen a few times. The chain uses TRBV28 and TRBJ1-2; D is uncertain. This CDR3 region has 13 residues. Per germline, CDR1 MDHEN and CDR2 SYDVKM. Trimming cost V 2 bases and J 8 bases, with 12 bases left between them. CDR3 region: CASSLLRGSGYTF. Written as DNA, the CDR3 is TGTGCCAGCAGTTTACTCCGGGGTAGCGGCTACACCTTC.

This clonotype was counted between two and nine times. This sequence joins TRBV10-3 and TRBJ2-1, with D tentatively TRBD2 (7 bases). CDR1 is ENHRY and CDR2 is SYGVKD in the germline V gene. This CDR3 has 16 amino acids. The V and J ends lost 5 bases and 7 bases respectively, with 21 bases between them. The CDR3 nucleotides are TGTGCCATCAGTCAGGGGCCAGCGGGAATGGGTAATGAGCAGTTCTTC. It encodes CAISQGPAGMGNEQFF.

The table lists this clonotype with many counts. The chain carries TRBV4-1 and TRBJ2-7, with 8 nucleotides matching TRBD1. This CDR3 comprises 16 residues. Germline-derived CDR1 and CDR2 are MGHRA and YSYEKL. V shed 4 bases and J 5 bases; nucleotides not matched to a gene: 13. For the CDR3, the DNA is TGCGCCAGCAGCCCCCCCTCCCGACAGGGGTCCCACGAGCAGTACTTC. Translating it yields CASSPPSRQGSHEQYF.

The V and J genes are TRBV5-1 and TRBJ1-2; D is undetermined. The CDR3 consists of 12 residues. From germline, CDR1 is SGHRS and CDR2 YFSETQ. Trimming cost V 4 bases and J 5 bases, with 9 bases left between them. In nucleotides, the CDR3 is TGCGCCAGCAGCAACGCAGTGTATGGCTACACCTTC. Residues: CASSNAVYGYTF.

The V gene is TRBV12-5, the J gene TRBJ2-3; TRBD2 matches at 9 bases. Germline loops: CDR1 LGHNT, CDR2 FRNRAP. Trimming cost V 6 bases and J 5 bases; bases outside gene matches: 6. The CDR3 contains 14 residues. Here the CDR3 DNA reads TGTGCTAGTGGCCGGACTAGCGAAGGAGATACGCAGTATTTT. Translation gives CASGRTSEGDTQYF.

This clonotype was seen more than once but under ten times. The CDR3 bases are TGCGCCAGCAGCATTGGGGGAGAGACCCAGTACTTC. The encoded protein is CASSIGGETQYF. The V and J genes are TRBV5-1 and TRBJ2-5; D possibly matches TRBD1 or TRBD2 (5 bases each). CDR3 length: 12 residues. Germline lookup yields CDR1 SGHRS and CDR2 YFSETQ. Between the trimmed V and J ends, which lost 4 bases and 4 bases, there was a span of 8 bases.